The 27 T cell receptor beta chains in this list originate from one sample, sequenced in a study of response to subunit inactivated influenza vaccine. TCRdb itself ran the RT-PCR reads through MiXCR, one entry per CDR3 protein. The sample holds 500,000 to 550,000 distinct CDR3 sequences, 7.2% seen once. The sequenced sample was PBMCs from blood, obtained 23 months after vaccination. These receptors were collected from a man between 50 and 70 years old who received an inactivated influenza vaccine.

This clonotype showed up many times. The rearrangement joins TRBV27 to TRBJ1-6; 9 bases are a match to TRBD1. The CDR3 loop spans 17 amino acids. The V gene's germline CDR1 is MNHEY and CDR2 SMNVEV (reference sequence). V dropped 5 bases and J dropped 10; count of bases not matched to a gene: 15. CDR3 residues: CASSSPGQGGQFSPLHF. CDR3 in DNA: TGTGCCAGCAGTAGCCCGGGACAGGGAGGGCAATTCTCACCCCTCCACTTT.

This clonotype was seen more than once but under ten times. J is TRBJ2-1 and V is TRBV5-1; possible D gene TRBD1, 6 bases. The V gene's germline CDR1 is SGHRS and CDR2 YFSETQ. V was cut by 3 bases and J by 5 bases, with 18 bases left in between. The CDR3 consists of 16 residues. CDR3 protein: CASSSSGTLTHNEQFF. The DNA of the CDR3 is TGCGCCAGCAGCTCCTCCGGGACACTAACCCACAATGAGCAGTTCTTC.

This clonotype was detected a few times. The V gene is TRBV9, the J gene TRBJ2-3; D gene unclear. The CDR3 consists of 16 residues. Germline loops: CDR1 SGDLS, CDR2 YYNGEE. Trimming shortened V by 4 bases and J by 6 bases, and 21 bases separated the two germline ends. The CDR3 sequence is CASSPPTMGFVDTQYF. The CDR3 coding sequence is TGTGCCAGCAGCCCCCCTACTATGGGGTTTGTCGATACGCAGTATTTT.

This clonotype was seen only a few times. CDR3 bases: TGTGCCAGCAGTTTACACTGGCGGTCTAATGAAAAACTGTTTTTT. This translates into CASSLHWRSNEKLFF. This chain connects TRBV2 to TRBJ1-4, with D hard to call. V dropped 5 bases and J dropped 3 bases, with 13 bases sitting between them. Per germline, CDR1 SNHLY and CDR2 FYNNEI. CDR3 length: 15 amino acids.

On this clonotype: The junction differs from germline at one of its ends, possibly a read error. The chain employs TRBV24-1 and TRBJ1-4; D remains ambiguous. Looked up from germline, CDR1 is KGHDR and CDR2 is SFDVKD. The CDR3 length is 14 residues. In DNA form, the CDR3 reads TGTGCCACCGGTGATCCTCGTCTGGCAGAAAAACTGTTTTTT. Protein: CATGDPRLAEKLFF.

The V gene is TRBV18, the J gene TRBJ2-6; no reliable D call. The CDR3 is made up of 16 amino acids. Germline CDR1 KGHSH, CDR2 LQKENI. V lost 1 base and J 0 bases, leaving 7 bases between the germline ends. The CDR3 sequence is CASSPQVPSGANVLTF. The CDR3 coding sequence is TGTGCCAGCTCACCACAGGTTCCCTCTGGGGCCAACGTCCTGACTTTC.

V and J are TRBV7-2 and TRBJ2-7, with 7 bases matching TRBD1. Germline values: CDR1 SGHTA, CDR2 FQGNSA. V shed 1 base, J shed 6 bases, and the junction held 9 bases outside the gene matches. This CDR3 region has 15 residues. The CDR3: CASSLVTGASAEQYF. In DNA form, the CDR3 reads TGTGCCAGCAGCTTAGTAACAGGGGCTTCCGCCGAGCAGTACTTC.

The CDR3 DNA reads as TGTGCCAGCAACCCTAGCGGGGACCCCTACGAGCAGTACTTC. It specifies CASNPSGDPYEQYF. The rearrangement uses TRBV6-2 or TRBV6-3 and TRBJ2-7; TRBD2 aligns across 9 bases. CDR1 and CDR2 from the germline V gene are MNHEY and SVGEGT. This CDR3 spans 14 amino acids. The V and J ends lost 7 bases and 2 bases, in that order; junction bases with no gene match: 6.

J is TRBJ2-4 and V is TRBV20-1, with a weak D call TRBD2 (6 bases). The length of the CDR3 is 13 residues. V lost 3 bases to trimming and J lost 3 bases, with 9 bases between them. Germline V CDR1 and CDR2: DFQATT, SNEGSKA (reference sequence). This CDR3 reads CSASMGGKNIQYF. The CDR3 bases are TGCAGTGCTAGCATGGGGGGCAAAAACATTCAGTACTTC.

In DNA form, the CDR3 reads TGCAGTGCTAGAAAAATGAGCGGGAGAGCTCCCGGGGAGCTGTTTTTT. This encodes CSARKMSGRAPGELFF. This chain links TRBV20-1 with TRBJ2-2; 8 bases map to TRBD2. V lost 2 bases, J lost 6 bases, and 11 bases stayed unmatched. The CDR3 runs to 16 residues. Germline values: CDR1 DFQATT, CDR2 SNEGSKA (reference sequence).

This chain uses TRBV14 with TRBJ2-7; D perhaps matches TRBD2 (6 bases). This CDR3 region has 15 residues. Germline values: CDR1 SGHDN, CDR2 FVKESK. Trimming took 1 base from V and 8 from J, leaving 18 bases between them. The CDR3 DNA sequence: TGTGCCAGCAGCCAAGTGGGGGGAGGATTGGACAAGCAGTACTTC. Its translation: CASSQVGGGLDKQYF.

This clonotype has a handful of counts. The V call is TRBV29-1, the J call TRBJ2-1; TRBD2 matches 8 bases. The germline V gene encodes CDR1 SQVTM and CDR2 ANQGSEA. V trimming: 3 bases; J trimming: 15 bases; junction bases outside the gene matches: 13. The CDR3 covers 13 residues. The CDR3 loop is CSVDNMGLVGSFF. Written as DNA, the CDR3 is TGCAGCGTTGATAATATGGGACTAGTAGGGTCGTTCTTC.

The chain recombines TRBV2 with TRBJ1-5; no clear D gene. The length of the CDR3 is 16 residues. The V end was cut by 2 bases, the J end by 0 bases, with 11 bases between. Germline lookup yields CDR1 SNHLY and CDR2 FYNNEI. The CDR3 sequence is CASSEPGSISNQPQHF. In nucleotides, the CDR3 is TGTGCCAGCAGTGAACCAGGATCAATTAGCAATCAGCCCCAGCATTTT.

This clonotype was seen more than once but under ten times. The chain couples TRBV28 to TRBJ1-5; no definite D call. There are 14 residues in the CDR3. Deletions cut 3 bases from V and 3 bases from J, with 9 bases between. Germline lookup yields CDR1 MDHEN and CDR2 SYDVKM. The CDR3 loop reads CASSFGLPNQPQHF. The CDR3 DNA reads TGTGCCAGCAGTTTTGGACTGCCCAATCAGCCCCAGCATTTT.

Ten or more counts support this clonotype. The rearrangement uses TRBV12-3 or TRBV12-4 and TRBJ2-7, with 9 bases identical to TRBD1. V shed 4 bases, J shed 9 bases, and the junction held 4 bases outside the gene matches. The CDR3 has 12 residues. CDR3 nucleotide sequence: TGTGCCAGCAGTTCCGAGACAGGGGGGCAGTACTTC. Translation: CASSSETGGQYF.

The V and J genes are TRBV6-5 and TRBJ1-2, with D maybe TRBD1 (5 bases). CDR3 length: 15 amino acids. V was cut by 4 bases and J by 2 bases, with 14 bases left in between. Germline loops: CDR1 MNHEY, CDR2 SVGAGI. The CDR3: CASSSADKANYGYTF. In DNA, the CDR3 is TGTGCCAGCAGTTCCGCGGACAAGGCAAACTATGGCTACACCTTC.

The genes are TRBV7-8 and TRBJ2-7, with a tentative D call TRBD2 (6 bases). V lost 6 bases and J lost 3, with 9 bases in between. This CDR3 comprises 12 residues. Per germline, CDR1 SGHVS and CDR2 FQNEAQ. This CDR3 is CASRDYGYEQYF. CDR3 bases: TGTGCCAGCAGGGACTACGGCTACGAGCAGTACTTC. Full variable domain (remainder filled in from reference TRBV7-8 and TRBJ2-7): GAGVSQSPRYKVAKRGQDVALRCDPISGHVSLFWYQQALGQGPEFLTYFQNEAQLDKSGLPSDRFFAERPEGSVSTLKIQRTQQEDSAVYLCASRDYGYEQYFGPGTRLTVT.

The chain has TRBV9 and TRBJ1-2; 7 positions match TRBD1. Losses at the gene ends were 5 bases for V and 4 bases for J; bases not matched to a gene: 8. The CDR3 covers 14 residues. In germline, CDR1 is SGDLS, CDR2 YYNGEE. DNA for the CDR3: TGTGCCAGCAGAGATGACAGGGCGATCTATGGCTACACCTTC. Translating gives CASRDDRAIYGYTF. Based on the CDR3 plus reference TRBV9 and TRBJ1-2, the full variable domain is DSGVTQTPKHLITATGQRVTLRCSPRSGDLSVYWYQQSLDQGLQFLIQYYNGEERAKGNILERFSAQQFPDLHSELNLSSLELGDSALYFCASRDDRAIYGYTFGSGTRLTVV.

This clonotype has just a few counts. The genes are TRBV15 and TRBJ2-2; D not resolved. Germline lookup yields CDR1 LNHNV and CDR2 YYDKDF (reference sequence). The CDR3 sequence is 15 residues long. V was cut by 5 bases and J by 5 bases, with 15 bases left in between. CDR3 protein: CATSPTQRYTGELFF. The CDR3 DNA is TGTGCCACCAGCCCCACCCAGCGATATACCGGGGAGCTGTTTTTT. Full variable domain (outside the CDR3, taken from reference TRBV15 and TRBJ2-2): DAMVIQNPRYQVTQFGKPVTLSCSQTLNHNVMYWYQQKSSQAPKLLFHYYDKDFNNEADTPDNFQSRRPNTSFCFLDIRSPGLGDTAMYLCATSPTQRYTGELFFGEGSRLTVL.

The chain employs TRBV5-1 and TRBJ1-4; 8 bases align to TRBD1. Losses at the gene ends were 5 bases for V and 7 bases for J; bases not matched to a gene: 7. Germline CDR1 SGHRS, CDR2 YFSETQ. CDR3 length: 14 residues. In DNA, the CDR3 is TGCGCCAGCAGATACGGGACAGGCACTGAAAAACTGTTTTTT. It is translated as CASRYGTGTEKLFF.

The V call is TRBV5-1, the J call TRBJ2-3, with D unresolved. Germline lookup yields CDR1 SGHRS and CDR2 YFSETQ. V lost 4 bases and J lost 2, with 11 bases in between. CDR3 size: 14 residues. The CDR3 sequence: CASSAGVNTDTQYF. CDR3 sequence (DNA): TGCGCCAGCAGCGCCGGAGTGAACACAGATACGCAGTATTTT.

This clonotype was observed many times. This chain connects TRBV12-3 or TRBV12-4 to TRBJ2-1; 12 nucleotides align to TRBD2. Trimming removed 1 base from V and 8 bases from J; junction bases left unmatched: 21. The CDR3 is 21 amino acids. This CDR3 is CASSLEFASGRVRAEEDEQFF. The CDR3 nucleotides read TGTGCCAGCAGTTTAGAATTTGCTAGCGGGAGGGTGAGAGCTGAGGAGGATGAGCAGTTCTTC.

This clonotype has more than one count but fewer than ten. The chain links TRBV10-3 to TRBJ2-5; 14 bases fit TRBD2. After removal of 6 bases from V and 1 base from J, the junction contained 1 base not matched to a gene. CDR3 length: 15 residues. Germline V gene lookup returns CDR1 ENHRY and CDR2 SYGVKD. In DNA form, the CDR3 reads TGTGCCATCAGCGGGACTAGCGGGGGCCAAGAGACCCAGTACTTC. Translating gives CAISGTSGGQETQYF.

There are many counts of this clonotype. The rearrangement uses TRBV6-2 or TRBV6-3 and TRBJ2-7; TRBD1 matches 9 bases. This CDR3 is 16 amino acids long. The germline CDR1 and CDR2 sequences are MNHEY and SVGEGT. After removal of 5 bases from V and 1 base from J, the junction contained 9 bases not matched to a gene. The CDR3 sequence: CASSTQRTGASYEQYF. Written as DNA, the CDR3 is TGTGCCAGCAGTACCCAAAGGACAGGGGCATCCTACGAGCAGTACTTC.

The table lists this clonotype with many counts. This chain's CDR3 is CATGKGLDTQYF. Here the CDR3 DNA reads TGTGCCACCGGAAAAGGTCTAGATACGCAGTATTTT. The V and J genes are TRBV2 and TRBJ2-3; no definite D call. V dropped 10 bases and J dropped 5 bases, with 13 bases sitting between them. The CDR3 has 12 residues. From germline, CDR1 is SNHLY and CDR2 FYNNEI.

This clonotype was observed a handful of times. The chain joins TRBV19 to TRBJ2-2; 9 positions agree with TRBD2. Trimming removed 5 bases from V and 4 bases from J; junction bases left unmatched: 8. The length of the CDR3 is 16 residues. Germline CDR1 reads LNHDA; CDR2 reads SQIVND (reference sequence). In DNA form, the CDR3 reads TGTGCCAGTAGTCCCATAGCGGGAGACTTCACCGGGGAGCTGTTTTTT. This codes for CASSPIAGDFTGELFF.

This clonotype was counted ten times or more. The chain joins TRBV6-1 to TRBJ1-1; D is unclear. The CDR3 is 12 amino acids. Per germline, CDR1 MNHNS and CDR2 SASEGT. V gave up 10 bases and J gave up 0 bases, with 9 bases separating them. The CDR3 DNA reads TGTGCCACCCAACGGCTGAACACTGAAGCTTTCTTT. It yields the protein CATQRLNTEAFF.